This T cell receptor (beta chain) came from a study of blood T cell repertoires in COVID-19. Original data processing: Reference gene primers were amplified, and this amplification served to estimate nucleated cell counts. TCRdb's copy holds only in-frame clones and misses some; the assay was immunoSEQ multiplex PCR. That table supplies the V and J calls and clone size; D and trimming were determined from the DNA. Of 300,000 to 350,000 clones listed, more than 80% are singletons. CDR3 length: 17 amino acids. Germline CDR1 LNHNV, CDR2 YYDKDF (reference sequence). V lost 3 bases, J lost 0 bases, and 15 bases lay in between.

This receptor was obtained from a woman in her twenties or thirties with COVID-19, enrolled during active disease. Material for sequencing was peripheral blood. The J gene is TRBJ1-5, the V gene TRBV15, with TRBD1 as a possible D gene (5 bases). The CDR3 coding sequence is TGTGCCACCAGCAGCGGGTTAGGGGTGGATAGCAATCAGCCCCAGCATTTT. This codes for CATSSGLGVDSNQPQHF.